The source of this T cell receptor beta chain is a study of OX40 agonist ivuxolimab in advanced cancers. Produced via immunoSEQ multiplex PCR; TCRdb's table is partial and in-frame only. Of roughly 70,000 clones in the sample, about nine tenths were seen once. This clone was seen a single time. What it recognizes is unknown. Study-wide results and limits: Fewer expanded clones were found on average in CD4+ than in CD8+ T cells.

CDR1 and CDR2 (germline): SGHRS, YFSETQ. Between the trimmed V and J ends, which lost 0 bases and 3 bases, there was a span of 10 bases. The CDR3 is 15 amino acids. This sequence was found in an adult with an advanced solid tumor such as melanoma, head and neck, liver or kidney cancer. The specimen comprised CD4+ or CD8+ T cells sorted from blood, sampled in a trial of the OX40 agonist ivuxolimab. V usage is TRBV5-1 and J usage is TRBJ1-5; D perhaps matches TRBD1 (6 bases). CDR3 DNA: TGCGCCAGCAGCTTGGAGGGGGAGGACAATCAGCCCCAGCATTTT. The encoded protein is CASSLEGEDNQPQHF.